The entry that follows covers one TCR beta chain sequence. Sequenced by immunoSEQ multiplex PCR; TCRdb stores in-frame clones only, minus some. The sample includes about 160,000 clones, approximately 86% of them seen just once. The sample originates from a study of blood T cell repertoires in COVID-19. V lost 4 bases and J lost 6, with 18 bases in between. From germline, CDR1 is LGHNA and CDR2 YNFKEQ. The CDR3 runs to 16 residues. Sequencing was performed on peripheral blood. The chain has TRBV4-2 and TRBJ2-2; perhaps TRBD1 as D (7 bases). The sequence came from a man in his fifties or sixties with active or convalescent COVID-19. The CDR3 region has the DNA TGTGCCAGCAGCCTTACCCCTACAGGGGAGGCCGGGGAGCTGTTTTTT. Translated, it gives CASSLTPTGEAGELFF.